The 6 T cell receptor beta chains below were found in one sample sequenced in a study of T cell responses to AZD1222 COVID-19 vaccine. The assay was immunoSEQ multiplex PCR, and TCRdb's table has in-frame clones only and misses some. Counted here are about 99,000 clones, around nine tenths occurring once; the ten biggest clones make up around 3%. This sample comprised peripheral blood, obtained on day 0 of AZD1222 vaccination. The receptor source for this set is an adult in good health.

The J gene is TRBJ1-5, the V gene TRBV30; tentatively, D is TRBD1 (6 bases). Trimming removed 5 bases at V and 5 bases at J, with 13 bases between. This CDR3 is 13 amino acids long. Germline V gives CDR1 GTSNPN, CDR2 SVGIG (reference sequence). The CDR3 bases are TGTGCCTGGGGTCGGGGGGGCGATCAGCCCCAGCATTTT. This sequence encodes CAWGRGGDQPQHF.

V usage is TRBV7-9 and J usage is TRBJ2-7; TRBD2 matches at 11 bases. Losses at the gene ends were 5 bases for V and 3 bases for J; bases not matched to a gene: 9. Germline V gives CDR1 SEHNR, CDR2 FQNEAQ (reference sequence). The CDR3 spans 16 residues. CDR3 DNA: TGTGCCAGCAGCGCATCGACTAGCGGGATTTTCTACGAGCAGTACTTC. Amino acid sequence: CASSASTSGIFYEQYF.

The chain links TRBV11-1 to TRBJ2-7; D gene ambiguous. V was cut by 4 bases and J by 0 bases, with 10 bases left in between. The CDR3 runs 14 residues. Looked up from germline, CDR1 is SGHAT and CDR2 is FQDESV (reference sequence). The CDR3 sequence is CASSYRLFSYEQYF. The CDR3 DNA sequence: TGTGCCAGCAGCTACAGATTATTCTCCTACGAGCAGTACTTC.

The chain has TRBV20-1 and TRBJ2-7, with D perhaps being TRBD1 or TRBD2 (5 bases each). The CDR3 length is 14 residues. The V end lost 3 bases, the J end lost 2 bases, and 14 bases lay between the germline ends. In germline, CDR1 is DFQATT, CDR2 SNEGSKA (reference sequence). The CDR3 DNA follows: TGCAGTGCTAGTTTCCGGGACCGCACCTACGAGCAGTACTTC. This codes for CSASFRDRTYEQYF.

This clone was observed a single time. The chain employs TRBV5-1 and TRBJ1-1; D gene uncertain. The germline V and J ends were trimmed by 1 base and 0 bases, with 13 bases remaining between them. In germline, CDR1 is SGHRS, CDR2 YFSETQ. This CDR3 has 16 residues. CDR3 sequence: CASSLYDGRLNTEAFF. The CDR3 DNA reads TGCGCCAGCAGCTTGTATGACGGCAGGTTGAACACTGAAGCTTTCTTT.

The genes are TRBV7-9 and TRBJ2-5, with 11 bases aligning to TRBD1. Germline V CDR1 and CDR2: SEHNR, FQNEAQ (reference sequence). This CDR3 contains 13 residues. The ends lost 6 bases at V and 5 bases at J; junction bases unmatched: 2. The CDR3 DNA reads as TGTGCCAGCAGGGACAGGGGGCGGGAGACCCAGTACTTC. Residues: CASRDRGRETQYF.